These 31 T cell receptor beta chains came from one sample sequenced in a study of identifying expanded T cells in peripheral blood. Generated by immunoSEQ multiplex PCR, the TCRdb table keeps only in-frame clones and is missing some. The table lists some 75,000 clones, 85% to 90% of them singletons, with 3% to 3.5% in the top ten. The specimen sequenced was blood. These receptors came from a person aged 18-69 years in good health.

This rearrangement joins TRBV19 to TRBJ2-2, with D perhaps TRBD1 (7 bases). V shed 8 bases and J shed 5 bases, with 21 bases lying between them. From germline, CDR1 is LNHDA and CDR2 SQIVND (reference sequence). This CDR3 spans 16 amino acids. The CDR3 here is CASAGGQKVATGELFF. The CDR3, as DNA: TGTGCCAGTGCCGGGGGACAGAAAGTCGCGACCGGGGAGCTGTTTTTT.

The J gene is TRBJ2-3, the V gene TRBV7-9; 9 bases agree with TRBD1. Looked up from germline, CDR1 is SEHNR and CDR2 is FQNEAQ (reference sequence). V was pared by 1 base and J by 2 bases, with 1 base of the junction left unmatched. The length of the CDR3 is 15 residues. The CDR3 spells CASSLGTGDTDTQYF. The DNA of the CDR3 is TGTGCCAGCAGCTTAGGGACAGGGGACACAGATACGCAGTATTTT.

This rearrangement joins TRBV30 to TRBJ2-7, with 8 bases matching TRBD1. The J segment lost 7 bases and the V segment lost 0 bases, leaving 2 bases of the junction unmatched. CDR1 is GTSNPN, CDR2 SVGIG, per germline (reference sequence). This CDR3 has 12 amino acids. DNA for the CDR3: TGTGCCTGGAGTGTGACAGGGGAAGAGCAGTACTTC. It yields the protein CAWSVTGEEQYF.

V and J are TRBV29-1 and TRBJ1-2; TRBD1 aligns across 8 bases. The V gene's germline CDR1 is SQVTM and CDR2 ANQGSEA. The CDR3 totals 12 residues. The V gene end was trimmed by 6 bases and the J gene end by 4 bases; junction bases not matched to a gene: 4. DNA for the CDR3: TGCAGCGTATCAGGGGGCGGCTATGGCTACACCTTC. Encoded protein: CSVSGGGYGYTF.

The chain has TRBV5-1 and TRBJ2-7; 8 bases fit TRBD1. CDR1 and CDR2 from the germline V gene are SGHRS and YFSETQ. The CDR3 has 13 residues. The V segment lost 4 bases and the J segment 5 bases; nucleotides outside the gene matches: 5. The CDR3 spells CASSRRDRNEQYF. CDR3 DNA: TGCGCCAGCAGCCGCCGGGACAGGAACGAGCAGTACTTC.

The chain recombines TRBV19 with TRBJ1-1; D possibly corresponds to TRBD1 (6 bases). Germline V lookup: CDR1 LNHDA, CDR2 SQIVND (reference sequence). This CDR3 has 17 residues. Trimming removed 4 bases at V and 1 base at J, with 19 bases between. The CDR3 nucleotides are TGTGCCAGTAGTAAGGGGGGGGCGGATCTCCAGAACACTGAAGCTTTCTTT. It encodes CASSKGGADLQNTEAFF. The full variable domain, with the rest looked up from reference TRBV19 and TRBJ1-1, is DGGITQSPKYLFRKEGQNVTLSCEQNLNHDAMYWYRQDPGQGLRLIYYSQIVNDFQKGDIAEGYSVSREKKESFPLTVTSAQKNPTAFYLCASSKGGADLQNTEAFFGQGTRLTVV.

This clone has a single count. This chain joins TRBV5-1 and TRBJ2-1; 9 positions agree with TRBD1. V was pared by 4 bases and J by 7 bases, with 12 bases of the junction left unmatched. Looked up from germline, CDR1 is SGHRS and CDR2 is YFSETQ. The CDR3 covers 16 residues. This CDR3 is CASSISGTGNWNEQFF. CDR3 nucleotides: TGCGCCAGCAGCATTTCCGGGACAGGGAATTGGAATGAGCAGTTCTTC.

This clone came up once. The chain combines TRBV6-1 with TRBJ1-2, with 8 bases that match TRBD1. Trimming at V came to 5 bases and at J to 2 bases, leaving 1 base not matched to a gene. CDR3 size: 13 residues. Germline CDR1 MNHNS, CDR2 SASEGT. CDR3 protein: CASSQGANYGYTF. The CDR3 DNA reads TGTGCCAGCAGTCAGGGGGCAAACTATGGCTACACCTTC.

This chain joins TRBV25-1 and TRBJ2-5; D might be TRBD2 (6 bases). The germline V and J ends were trimmed by 2 bases and 5 bases, with 9 bases remaining between them. In germline, CDR1 is MGHDK, CDR2 SYGVNS. The CDR3 runs 13 residues. Here the CDR3 reads CASSEGRSETQYF. CDR3 sequence (DNA): TGTGCCAGCAGTGAAGGGAGGTCGGAGACCCAGTACTTC.

This chain links TRBV5-6 with TRBJ2-7, with D unclear. The CDR3 is 13 residues long. From germline, CDR1 is SGHDT and CDR2 YYEEEE. The V end lost 0 bases, the J end lost 4 bases, and 8 bases lay between the germline ends. The CDR3 sequence is CASSLGARYEQYF. As DNA, the CDR3 is TGTGCCAGCAGCTTGGGGGCGAGATACGAGCAGTACTTC.

The chain is built from TRBV5-4 and TRBJ2-5, with D unclear. Trimming stripped 5 bases from V and 5 bases from J, with 7 bases between. Germline V lookup: CDR1 SGHNT, CDR2 YYREEE (reference sequence). This CDR3 has 11 amino acids. DNA for the CDR3: TGTGCCAGCAGGTTAGGGGAGACCCAGTACTTC. This gives the protein CASRLGETQYF.

V is TRBV19 and J is TRBJ2-1; maybe TRBD2 (6 bases). The germline V gene encodes CDR1 LNHDA and CDR2 SQIVND (reference sequence). CDR3 length: 16 amino acids. Trimming removed 3 bases from V and 3 bases from J, with 15 bases in between. As DNA, the CDR3 is TGTGCCAGTAGTATTAGCGGTGGGGCTCACTACAATGAGCAGTTCTTC. It is translated as CASSISGGAHYNEQFF.

The chain has TRBV5-6 and TRBJ1-2; D is possibly TRBD1 (5 bases). From germline, CDR1 is SGHDT and CDR2 YYEEEE. Trimming took off 0 bases at V and 2 bases at J, with 14 bases between the two ends. This CDR3 region has 16 residues. In DNA form, the CDR3 reads TGTGCCAGCAGCTTGGCCCTCAGGGAACGGAACTATGGCTACACCTTC. Amino acids: CASSLALRERNYGYTF.

The gene calls are TRBV28 and TRBJ2-1; 12 bases are shared with TRBD2. Germline trimming cut 3 bases from V and 7 bases from J; bases unmatched to any gene: 10. This CDR3 is 17 amino acids long. The germline V gene encodes CDR1 MDHEN and CDR2 SYDVKM. CDR3 sequence: CASSFSNLAGGLNEQFF. CDR3 bases: TGTGCCAGCAGTTTTTCCAATCTAGCGGGAGGGCTAAATGAGCAGTTCTTC. Full variable domain (missing parts from reference TRBV28 and TRBJ2-1): DVKVTQSSRYLVKRTGEKVFLECVQDMDHENMFWYRQDPGLGLRLIYFSYDVKMKEKGDIPEGYSVSREKKERFSLILESASTNQTSMYLCASSFSNLAGGLNEQFFGPGTRLTVL.

The chain couples TRBV13 to TRBJ2-5, with TRBD2 matching over 9 bases. The V gene end was trimmed by 5 bases and the J gene end by 4 bases; junction bases not matched to a gene: 5. This CDR3 has 14 residues. Germline-derived CDR1 and CDR2 are PRHDT and FYEKMQ (reference sequence). The CDR3 loop is CASSHQTSGETQYF. CDR3 sequence (DNA): TGTGCCAGCAGCCATCAGACTAGCGGAGAGACCCAGTACTTC.

This clone was detected once. This rearrangement joins TRBV5-4 to TRBJ2-1; 9 bases agree with TRBD2. This CDR3 has 15 residues. The V segment lost 1 base and the J segment 9 bases; nucleotides outside the gene matches: 8. CDR1 and CDR2 (germline): SGHNT, YYREEE (reference sequence). Written as DNA, the CDR3 is TGTGCCAGCAGCTTGATCGCGGGAGGGAGTATTGAGCAGTTCTTC. The encoded protein is CASSLIAGGSIEQFF.

This chain connects TRBV4-3 to TRBJ1-4; 7 bases agree with TRBD1. In germline, CDR1 is LGHNA, CDR2 YSLEER. The CDR3 length is 16 residues. Trimming cost V 0 bases and J 3 bases; bases outside gene matches: 4. CDR3 loop: CASSQDLGTANEKLFF. Written as DNA, the CDR3 is TGCGCCAGCAGCCAAGATCTTGGGACAGCTAATGAAAAACTGTTTTTT.

This clone came up once. This chain's CDR3 is CASSEDLTGIGFYGYTF. The CDR3 DNA sequence: TGTGCCAGCAGTGAAGACCTTACAGGGATTGGCTTCTATGGCTACACCTTC. The chain links TRBV2 to TRBJ1-2, with D possibly matching TRBD1 (6 bases). The V end lost 1 base, the J end lost 4 bases, and 19 bases lay between the germline ends. The germline V gene encodes CDR1 SNHLY and CDR2 FYNNEI. There are 17 residues in the CDR3.

This chain joins TRBV7-8 and TRBJ2-1; D ambiguous. From germline, CDR1 is SGHVS and CDR2 FQNEAQ. The CDR3 loop spans 15 amino acids. V was shortened by 0 bases and J by 6 bases, with 12 bases between the two germline ends. CDR3 amino acids: CASSLAPMGINEQFF. In DNA, the CDR3 is TGTGCCAGCAGCTTAGCGCCGATGGGCATCAATGAGCAGTTCTTC. Supplemented by reference TRBV7-8 and TRBJ2-1, the full variable domain reads GAGVSQSPRYKVAKRGQDVALRCDPISGHVSLFWYQQALGQGPEFLTYFQNEAQLDKSGLPSDRFFAERPEGSVSTLKIQRTQQEDSAVYLCASSLAPMGINEQFFGPGTRLTVL.

V and J are TRBV7-2 and TRBJ2-3; 14 positions agree with TRBD2. The CDR3 totals 17 residues. CDR1 and CDR2 (germline): SGHTA, FQGNSA. J gave up 3 bases and V 4 bases, and 6 bases lay outside the gene matches. CDR3 bases: TGTGCCAGCAGCTCCGGACTAGCGGGAGGTGGTACAGATACGCAGTATTTT. Translation: CASSSGLAGGGTDTQYF.

V is TRBV2 and J is TRBJ1-2; a weak D match, TRBD1 (5 bases). Germline V gene sequence: CDR1 SNHLY, CDR2 FYNNEI. This CDR3 has 12 residues. Trimming removed 3 bases at V and 5 bases at J, with 7 bases between. The CDR3 DNA sequence: TGTGCCAGCAGTGATTGGGGGTATGGCTACACCTTC. Protein: CASSDWGYGYTF.

The V and J genes are TRBV4-3 and TRBJ2-2; weak D call: TRBD1 (6 bases). V lost 2 bases to trimming and J lost 11 bases, with 12 bases between them. Germline V gives CDR1 LGHNA, CDR2 YSLEER. The CDR3 runs 13 residues. CDR3 sequence reads: CASSQTQGLELFF. The CDR3 nucleotides read TGCGCCAGCAGCCAAACACAGGGTCTAGAGCTGTTTTTT.

The chain's CDR3 is CASSVYTGGTISYTF. DNA for the CDR3: TGTGCCAGCAGCGTTTACACAGGGGGCACTATAAGCTACACCTTC. The chain links TRBV9 to TRBJ1-2, with 9 bases lining up with TRBD1. Per germline, CDR1 SGDLS and CDR2 YYNGEE. The CDR3 loop spans 15 amino acids. V lost 2 bases and J lost 9; bases outside the gene matches: 11.

V gene TRBV19 combines with J gene TRBJ2-3; no definite D call. The ends were cut back, 3 bases at V and 5 bases at J, with 6 bases in the middle. Germline loops: CDR1 LNHDA, CDR2 SQIVND (reference sequence). The CDR3 runs to 12 residues. CDR3 coding DNA: TGTGCCAGTAGTATTCTGGGAGATACGCAGTATTTT. Protein sequence: CASSILGDTQYF.

This rearrangement joins TRBV29-1 to TRBJ2-7; D gene uncertain. Germline assignment: CDR1 SQVTM and CDR2 ANQGSEA. Trimming removed 0 bases from V and 4 bases from J, with 10 bases in between. The CDR3 runs 13 residues. The CDR3 protein is CSVEDPLGYEQYF. CDR3 DNA sequence: TGCAGCGTTGAAGATCCCCTGGGATACGAGCAGTACTTC.

This clone was counted once. This chain links TRBV9 with TRBJ1-3; D not resolved. The CDR3 sequence is 8 residues long. CDR1 and CDR2 from the germline V gene are SGDLS and YYNGEE. Written as DNA, the CDR3 is TGTTCTCGAAACACCATATATTTT. The encoded protein is CSRNTIYF.

The chain uses TRBV6-6 and TRBJ1-1; tentative D call: TRBD1 (5 bases). This CDR3 contains 15 residues. V lost 0 bases to trimming and J lost 4 bases, with 12 bases between them. Germline V lookup: CDR1 MNHNY, CDR2 SVGAGI (reference sequence). The CDR3 DNA reads TGTGCCAGCAGTTACTCAAAGGGGAAAGGCACTGAAGCTTTCTTT. This sequence encodes CASSYSKGKGTEAFF.

This chain joins TRBV19 and TRBJ2-5; D not certain. The ends were cut back, 3 bases at V and 5 bases at J, with 10 bases in the middle. This CDR3 region has 13 residues. Germline V gene sequence: CDR1 LNHDA, CDR2 SQIVND (reference sequence). The CDR3 DNA is TGTGCCAGTAGTATGGGTAGCCAGGAGACCCAGTACTTC. Amino acid sequence: CASSMGSQETQYF.

The chain employs TRBV7-2 and TRBJ2-3; D unclear. Trimming stripped 3 bases from V and 4 bases from J, with 11 bases between. Germline V gene sequence: CDR1 SGHTA, CDR2 FQGNSA. CDR3 size: 14 residues. CDR3 nucleotides: TGTGCCAGCAGCTTGAACCGAGCTGCAGATACGCAGTATTTT. It is translated as CASSLNRAADTQYF.

The chain links TRBV4-2 to TRBJ1-4; D possibly corresponds to TRBD1 (6 bases). Germline values: CDR1 LGHNA, CDR2 YNFKEQ. V was trimmed by 7 bases and J by 4 bases, leaving 13 bases between them. The CDR3 runs 14 residues. The DNA of the CDR3 is TGTGCCAGCAACATCCAGGGGAGTAATGAAAAACTGTTTTTT. Translating gives CASNIQGSNEKLFF.

V gene TRBV7-2 combines with J gene TRBJ2-1; 13 bases agree with TRBD2. V lost 0 bases, J lost 12 bases, and 5 bases stayed unmatched. From germline, CDR1 is SGHTA and CDR2 FQGNSA. This CDR3 is 15 amino acids long. The CDR3 region is CASSLAVLAGGGQFF. Here the CDR3 DNA reads TGTGCCAGCAGCTTAGCTGTACTAGCGGGAGGGGGGCAGTTCTTC. Complete variable domain (other parts from reference TRBV7-2 and TRBJ2-1): GAGVSQSPSNKVTEKGKDVELRCDPISGHTALYWYRQSLGQGLEFLIYFQGNSAPDKSGLPSDRFSAERTGGSVSTLTIQRTQQEDSAVYLCASSLAVLAGGGQFFGPGTRLTVL.